The rows below give T cell receptor beta chains drawn from one sample of a study of cytomegalovirus exposure and HLA in healthy donors. Libraries were prepared by immunoSEQ multiplex PCR; TCRdb keeps only in-frame clonotypes and omits some of them. Counted here are around 100,000 clones, nearly 80% occurring once; the ten biggest clones make up under 6.5%. Specimen: PBMCs. These receptor sequences come from a man in his fifties or sixties in good health and CMV-seropositive. Each CDR3 is given with its conserved first and last residue. The D gene is left open where the match is weak. Clone size appears in some rows only: once, few, many, or a class for an expanded clone.

V gene: TRBV27
D gene: TRBD2
J gene: TRBJ2-2
clone size: -
CDR3 DNA: TGTGCCAGCAGTCCGCCCAGCGGGGGGGATCCCGGGGAGCTGTTTTTT
CDR3 protein: CASSPPSGGDPGELFF

V gene: TRBV2
D gene: -
J gene: TRBJ1-1
clone size: few
CDR3 DNA: TGTGCCAGTTCTATACAGGTGAACACTGAAGCTTTCTTT
CDR3 protein: CASSIQVNTEAFF

V gene: TRBV7-2
D gene: -
J gene: TRBJ1-1
clone size: -
CDR3 DNA: TGTGCCAGCAGCTTAGCGCACGAGGGTGAAGCTTTCTTT
CDR3 protein: CASSLAHEGEAFF

V gene: TRBV7-2
D gene: TRBD1
J gene: TRBJ2-1
clone size: -
CDR3 DNA: TGTGCCAGCAGCTTAGGAACGGGACAGGGGCTTCGAAATGAGCAGTTCTTC
CDR3 protein: CASSLGTGQGLRNEQFF

V gene: TRBV10-1
D gene: TRBD2
J gene: TRBJ2-1
clone size: -
CDR3 DNA: TGCGCCAGCAGTGAATCTAGCGGGGACCTATACAATGAGCAGTTCTTC
CDR3 protein: CASSESSGDLYNEQFF

V gene: TRBV18
D gene: TRBD1
J gene: TRBJ2-1
clone size: -
CDR3 DNA: TGTGCCAGCTCAATCTCCGGGACAGGCGACAATGAGCAGTTCTTC
CDR3 protein: CASSISGTGDNEQFF

V gene: TRBV5-1
D gene: TRBD1
J gene: TRBJ2-1
clone size: -
CDR3 DNA: TGCGCCAGCAGCTTGACAGGGGCTAGGAATGAGCAGTTCTTC
CDR3 protein: CASSLTGARNEQFF

V gene: TRBV5-1
D gene: TRBD2
J gene: TRBJ2-1
clone size: -
CDR3 DNA: TGCGCCAGCAGCTTGGCGGCTAGCGGGGGGGGACAGTTCTTC
CDR3 protein: CASSLAASGGGQFF

V gene: TRBV28
D gene: TRBD1
J gene: TRBJ2-5
clone size: -
CDR3 DNA: TGTGCCAGCAGTTTATATAAGACAGGGAACCGAGAGACCCAGTACTTC
CDR3 protein: CASSLYKTGNRETQYF

V gene: TRBV5-1
D gene: TRBD2
J gene: TRBJ2-7
clone size: -
CDR3 DNA: TGCGCCAGCAGCTCGAGCGGGGGGGCCTACGAGCAGTACTTC
CDR3 protein: CASSSSGGAYEQYF

V gene: TRBV5-1
D gene: -
J gene: TRBJ2-2
clone size: -
CDR3 DNA: TGCGCCAGCAGCTTGGCCGGACTAAACACCGGGGAGCTGTTTTTT
CDR3 protein: CASSLAGLNTGELFF

V gene: TRBV2
D gene: TRBD1
J gene: TRBJ2-7
clone size: -
CDR3 DNA: TGTGCCAGCAGGAGCGATCACCGGGACAGGGACGAGCAGTACTTC
CDR3 protein: CASRSDHRDRDEQYF

V gene: TRBV19
D gene: -
J gene: TRBJ2-2
clone size: -
CDR3 DNA: TGTGCCAGTAGTTGGCAGACGAACACCGGGGAGCTGTTTTTT
CDR3 protein: CASSWQTNTGELFF

V gene: TRBV5-5
D gene: -
J gene: TRBJ2-7
clone size: -
CDR3 DNA: TGTGCCAGCAGCTTGTGGGGCACGGGCGAGCAGTACTTC
CDR3 protein: CASSLWGTGEQYF

V gene: TRBV28
D gene: -
J gene: TRBJ2-7
clone size: -
CDR3 DNA: TGTGCCAGCAGTTCTCAAGCGGTGAGCTCCTACGAGCAGTACTTC
CDR3 protein: CASSSQAVSSYEQYF

V gene: TRBV4-1
D gene: -
J gene: TRBJ2-7
clone size: -
CDR3 DNA: TGCGCCAGCAGCCAAGATAGCCAGGGGTTATACGAGCAGTACTTC
CDR3 protein: CASSQDSQGLYEQYF

V gene: TRBV6-1
D gene: TRBD2
J gene: TRBJ2-5
clone size: -
CDR3 DNA: TGTGCCAGCAGCCCTCTAGCGGGGGGACAAGAGACCCAGTACTTC
CDR3 protein: CASSPLAGGQETQYF

V gene: TRBV7-2
D gene: TRBD1
J gene: TRBJ2-5
clone size: -
CDR3 DNA: TGTGCCAGCAGCTTAGGACAGGGAATGGAGACCCAGTACTTC
CDR3 protein: CASSLGQGMETQYF

V gene: TRBV6-5
D gene: TRBD1
J gene: TRBJ1-5
clone size: -
CDR3 DNA: TGTGCCAGCAGTTATTCGGGACAGGGGATGGGGCAGCCCCAGCATTTT
CDR3 protein: CASSYSGQGMGQPQHF

V gene: TRBV10-3
D gene: TRBD1
J gene: TRBJ2-7
clone size: -
CDR3 DNA: TGTGCCACAGGGGGCGGGGACGGGTTGGACGAGCAGTACTTC
CDR3 protein: CATGGGDGLDEQYF

V gene: TRBV28
D gene: -
J gene: TRBJ2-6
clone size: -
CDR3 DNA: TGTGCCAGCAGTGGCGGGGACGGAGTATCTGGGGCCAACGTCCTGACTTTC
CDR3 protein: CASSGGDGVSGANVLTF

V gene: TRBV5-4
D gene: -
J gene: TRBJ1-1
clone size: -
CDR3 DNA: TGTGCCAGCAGCTCCGCCGGGAGGAACACTGAAGCTTTCTTT
CDR3 protein: CASSSAGRNTEAFF

V gene: TRBV27
D gene: TRBD2
J gene: TRBJ2-7
clone size: -
CDR3 DNA: TGTGCCAGCAGTTTGGGGAGGGCTAAGAAGAACTACGAGCAGTACTTC
CDR3 protein: CASSLGRAKKNYEQYF